The 16 T cell receptor beta chains below all came from one sample that was sequenced in a study of identical twins. TCRdb reanalysed the 5' RACE reads using MiXCR and keeps one entry per CDR3 protein. The data hold 310,000 or so distinct CDR3 sequences, with approximately 8.5% observed a single time. The same sample was also studied in work on yellow fever vaccine responses in identical twins.

What was sequenced was memory (CD45RO+) T cells sorted from blood. These receptors originate from a woman aged 18-30 years in good health.

This clonotype was counted at least ten times. The J gene is TRBJ2-5, the V gene TRBV11-2; 11 bases align to TRBD1. Trimming took 5 bases from V and 5 from J; bases not matched to a gene: 7. Germline-derived CDR1 and CDR2 are SGHAT and FQNNGV. CDR3 size: 15 residues. CDR3: CASSRTGGSWETQYF. As DNA, the CDR3 is TGTGCCAGCAGCCGGACAGGGGGCTCTTGGGAGACCCAGTACTTC.

The genes are TRBV5-1 and TRBJ2-5; the match to TRBD1 covers 8 bases. Per germline, CDR1 SGHRS and CDR2 YFSETQ. With V trimmed by 4 bases and J by 5 bases, 7 bases remained unmatched. The CDR3 consists of 14 residues. The CDR3 DNA reads as TGCGCCAGCAGCCCGGGACAGGCGGCGGAGACCCAGTACTTC. Translating it yields CASSPGQAAETQYF.

This sequence joins TRBV4-2 and TRBJ2-2, with TRBD2 matching over 15 bases. Germline-derived CDR1 and CDR2 are LGHNA and YNFKEQ. Unmatched junction bases numbered 2, after V lost 1 base and J lost 2 bases. This CDR3 spans 18 amino acids. This CDR3 is CASSQGGLAGGNTGELFF. The CDR3 DNA is TGTGCCAGCAGCCAAGGGGGACTAGCGGGGGGAAACACCGGGGAGCTGTTTTTT.

The chain joins TRBV6-5 to TRBJ1-6; weak D call: TRBD1 (6 bases). The V and J ends lost 4 bases and 9 bases respectively, with 19 bases between them. CDR3 length: 16 amino acids. The V gene's germline CDR1 is MNHEY and CDR2 SVGAGI. CDR3 protein: CASSLSRDTLSSPLHF. CDR3 bases: TGTGCCAGCAGTTTGTCCCGGGACACGCTAAGTTCACCCCTCCACTTT.

This chain joins TRBV12-3 or TRBV12-4 and TRBJ2-7, with 11 nucleotides matching TRBD2. The CDR3 covers 16 residues. Losses at the gene ends were 6 bases for V and 0 bases for J; bases not matched to a gene: 7. CDR3: CASRSLAGAPSYEQYV. In nucleotides, the CDR3 is TGTGCCAGCAGATCACTAGCGGGGGCTCCCTCCTACGAGCAGTACGTC.

This clonotype was counted only a few times. This rearrangement joins TRBV2 to TRBJ1-2; D gene uncertain. The germline V gene encodes CDR1 SNHLY and CDR2 FYNNEI. V was trimmed by 5 bases and J by 4 bases, leaving 8 bases between them. The CDR3 is 12 residues long. The CDR3 bases are TGTGCCAGCAGTACCCAGGCCTATGGCTACACCTTC. Protein sequence: CASSTQAYGYTF.

This clonotype came up many times. The rearrangement uses TRBV6-1 and TRBJ2-7; TRBD1 matches at 7 bases. This CDR3 region has 16 residues. Germline V gene sequence: CDR1 MNHNS, CDR2 SASEGT. Trimming removed 6 bases from V and 2 bases from J; junction bases left unmatched: 13. In nucleotides, the CDR3 is TGTGCCAGCAGGGACCCTCTAAGGGGGCCGGCCTACGAGCAGTACTTC. Translation gives CASRDPLRGPAYEQYF.

This chain joins TRBV21-1 and TRBJ2-1; the D call in the table, TRBD2, was not verified against the DNA. TRBV21-1 is assigned pseudogene status. CDR3 length: 15 residues. The CDR3 spells CASFSGEGQVNEQFF. In nucleotides, the CDR3 is TGTGCCAGCTTCTCGGGGGAGGGCCAAGTAAATGAGCAGTTCTTC.

This chain joins TRBV29-1 and TRBJ2-5; D is unclear. The CDR3 loop spans 12 amino acids. The ends were cut back, 8 bases at V and 0 bases at J, with 10 bases in the middle. Germline lookup yields CDR1 SQVTM and CDR2 ANQGSEA. Written as DNA, the CDR3 is TGCAGCTTCCGACGGAACCAAGAGACCCAGTACTTC. This gives the protein CSFRRNQETQYF.

This clonotype occurred many times. This chain uses TRBV6-2 or TRBV6-3 with TRBJ2-1, with D possibly being TRBD2 (5 bases). The CDR3 runs to 14 residues. Trimming removed 0 bases at V and 10 bases at J, with 13 bases between. Germline V gene lookup returns CDR1 MNHEY and CDR2 SVGEGT. The CDR3 loop is CASSYSMWTGEQFF. The CDR3 bases are TGTGCCAGCAGTTACTCGATGTGGACGGGGGAGCAGTTCTTC.

This clonotype has a handful of counts. In DNA form, the CDR3 reads TGTGCCATCAGTCCAGACTATGGCTACACCTTC. Its protein is CAISPDYGYTF. This chain uses TRBV10-3 with TRBJ1-2; no clear D. V lost 5 bases and J 3 bases, leaving 4 bases between the germline ends. CDR3 length: 11 residues. Germline loops: CDR1 ENHRY, CDR2 SYGVKD.

This clonotype was counted between two and nine times. The V and J genes are TRBV27 and TRBJ2-3, with 7 bases matching TRBD2. CDR3 length equals 15 residues. V shed 5 bases, J shed 2 bases, and the junction held 7 bases outside the gene matches. Germline values: CDR1 MNHEY, CDR2 SMNVEV (reference sequence). CDR3 coding DNA: TGTGCCAGCAGTACGGTGGGGGGGACCACAGATACGCAGTATTTT. This codes for CASSTVGGTTDTQYF.

The sample holds many counts of this clonotype. This chain connects TRBV7-8 to TRBJ1-4; D unclear. This CDR3 has 14 residues. The germline gives CDR1 SGHVS, CDR2 FQNEAQ. The V end was cut by 5 bases, the J end by 7 bases, with 14 bases between. The CDR3 DNA is TGTGCCAGCAGCGTGCAACACGCTAGTGAAAAACTGTTTTTT. Its protein is CASSVQHASEKLFF. Combining the CDR3 with reference TRBV7-8 and TRBJ1-4 gives the whole variable domain GAGVSQSPRYKVAKRGQDVALRCDPISGHVSLFWYQQALGQGPEFLTYFQNEAQLDKSGLPSDRFFAERPEGSVSTLKIQRTQQEDSAVYLCASSVQHASEKLFFGSGTQLSVL.

This clonotype was counted between two and nine times. This sequence joins TRBV6-1 and TRBJ1-2; no clear D. The CDR3 has 13 residues. Germline V gene sequence: CDR1 MNHNS, CDR2 SASEGT. Trimming left V 4 bases short and J 3 bases short, with 9 bases between. The CDR3 coding sequence is TGTGCCAGCAGTGGTGAGGGTTACTATGGCTACACCTTC. Translating gives CASSGEGYYGYTF.

This clonotype was counted only a few times. The V and J genes are TRBV27 and TRBJ2-5, with D tentatively TRBD2 (5 bases). Trimming shortened V by 5 bases and J by 0 bases, and 7 bases separated the two germline ends. The CDR3 length is 13 residues. CDR1 and CDR2 (germline): MNHEY, SMNVEV (reference sequence). CDR3 loop: CASSGRDQETQYF. In DNA, the CDR3 is TGTGCCAGCAGTGGGCGGGACCAAGAGACCCAGTACTTC.

The chain couples TRBV6-1 to TRBJ2-1; 8 nucleotides align to TRBD1. V trimming: 4 bases; J trimming: 6 bases; junction bases outside the gene matches: 5. CDR3 size: 14 residues. CDR1 and CDR2 from the germline V gene are MNHNS and SASEGT. The CDR3: CASSVGQEANEQFF. Written as DNA, the CDR3 is TGTGCCAGCAGTGTGGGACAGGAAGCCAATGAGCAGTTCTTC.